A single sample is the source of the 10 T cell receptor beta chains below, sequenced in a study of T cells in Graves' hyperthyroidism and ophthalmopathy. Authors of the study amplified TCR beta CDR3 regions from RNA transcripts. First-round RT-PCR with HTBI primers amplified the TCR CDR3 region. TCRdb recomputed calls from the multiplex PCR reads with MiXCR, one row per CDR3 protein. The repertoire holds hundreds of thousands of distinct CDR3 sequences, with less than 25% as singletons. The specimen sequenced was blood. The receptors stem from a man aged 25-45 years with Graves' ophthalmopathy.

This clonotype was seen at least ten times. This chain links TRBV5-1 with TRBJ2-7; 9 bases agree with TRBD1. The CDR3 sequence is 17 residues long. Germline trimming cut 3 bases from V and 0 bases from J; bases unmatched to any gene: 10. Germline lookup yields CDR1 SGHRS and CDR2 YFSETQ. CDR3 DNA: TGCGCCAGCAGCTGGGGACAGGGAAAAAGAAGCTCCTACGAGCAGTACTTC. This codes for CASSWGQGKRSSYEQYF.

V is TRBV29-1 and J is TRBJ2-7; D is undetermined. CDR1 and CDR2 (germline): SQVTM, ANQGSEA. The ends were cut back, 0 bases at V and 5 bases at J, with 5 bases in the middle. The CDR3 has 11 amino acids. CDR3 region: CSVEDSHEQYF. CDR3 DNA: TGCAGCGTTGAAGATTCCCACGAGCAGTACTTC.

This clonotype was counted only a few times. The rearrangement uses TRBV25-1 and TRBJ2-1; D may be TRBD2 (5 bases). The germline V gene has CDR1 MGHDK and CDR2 SYGVNS. Trimming removed 8 bases from V and 0 bases from J, with 11 bases in between. This CDR3 is 14 amino acids long. The CDR3 sequence is CASAGLSSYNEQFF. CDR3 bases: TGTGCCAGCGCCGGACTGAGCTCCTACAATGAGCAGTTCTTC.

The chain couples TRBV30 to TRBJ1-1; possible D gene TRBD1, 6 bases. The CDR3 totals 16 residues. Germline CDR1 GTSNPN, CDR2 SVGIG (reference sequence). The germline V and J ends were trimmed by 0 bases and 1 base, with 15 bases remaining between them. CDR3 loop: CAWSVGQGFRNTEAFF. CDR3 nucleotide sequence: TGTGCCTGGAGTGTAGGGCAGGGGTTTAGGAACACTGAAGCTTTCTTT.

This clonotype was counted only a few times. CDR3 residues: CASSLTGLAAITDTQYF. CDR3 nucleotide sequence: TGTGCCAGCAGTCTAACCGGACTAGCGGCGATCACAGATACGCAGTATTTT. V gene TRBV6-1 combines with J gene TRBJ2-3; 10 positions match TRBD2. Trimming removed 5 bases from V and 2 bases from J; junction bases left unmatched: 10. The germline gives CDR1 MNHNS, CDR2 SASEGT. This CDR3 has 17 amino acids.

This clonotype was counted between two and nine times. The chain combines TRBV7-8 with TRBJ2-1, with TRBD2 identical over 7 bases. V shed 5 bases and J 7 bases; nucleotides not matched to a gene: 11. CDR3 length equals 15 residues. The germline V gene has CDR1 SGHVS and CDR2 FQNEAQ. Here the CDR3 DNA reads TGTGCCAGCAGCATTCCAAGCGGGATATGGAATGAGCAGTTCTTC. It encodes CASSIPSGIWNEQFF.

The chain combines TRBV19 with TRBJ1-1; the D gene is possibly TRBD1 (6 bases). The germline V and J ends were trimmed by 5 bases and 4 bases, with 14 bases remaining between them. CDR1 and CDR2 from the germline V gene are LNHDA and SQIVND (reference sequence). The CDR3 runs to 14 residues. CDR3 coding DNA: TGTGCCAGTAGTGGGTGGACAGTCGGCACTGAAGCTTTCTTT. This sequence encodes CASSGWTVGTEAFF.

With regard to this clonotype: This may come from a read error, since a much larger clone is one base off. The chain employs TRBV2 and TRBJ1-3; D may be TRBD1 (6 bases). The CDR3 has 14 amino acids. Per germline, CDR1 SNHLY and CDR2 FYNNEI. CDR3 region: CASRDSSSGNTTYF. In DNA, the CDR3 is TGTGCCAGCAGGGACAGTTCCTCTGGAAACACCACATATTTT. Using reference TRBV2 and TRBJ1-3 for the parts outside the CDR3, the full variable domain is EPEVTQTPSHQVTQMGQEVILRCVPISNHLYFYWYRQILGQKVEFLVSFYNNEISEKSEIFDDQFSVERPDGSNFTLKIRSTKLEDSAMYFCASRDSSSGNTTYFGEGSWLTVV.

In its sample, this clonotype was seen many times. This chain joins TRBV2 and TRBJ2-1; D uncertain. Per the germline V gene, CDR1 is SNHLY and CDR2 is FYNNEI. V lost 0 bases and J 6 bases, leaving 9 bases between the germline ends. The CDR3 runs to 14 residues. Here the CDR3 reads CASSEARSLNEQFF. DNA for the CDR3: TGTGCCAGCAGTGAAGCGCGATCTCTCAATGAGCAGTTCTTC.

The CDR3 DNA follows: TGTGCCAGTAGTTCTAGCGGGAGGGATGAGCAGTTCTTC. Its translation: CASSSSGRDEQFF. The chain recombines TRBV19 with TRBJ2-1; 12 bases are a match to TRBD2. V shed 5 bases, J shed 8 bases, and the junction held 1 base outside the gene matches. Germline V gene data show CDR1 as LNHDA and CDR2 as SQIVND (reference sequence). This CDR3 region has 13 residues.